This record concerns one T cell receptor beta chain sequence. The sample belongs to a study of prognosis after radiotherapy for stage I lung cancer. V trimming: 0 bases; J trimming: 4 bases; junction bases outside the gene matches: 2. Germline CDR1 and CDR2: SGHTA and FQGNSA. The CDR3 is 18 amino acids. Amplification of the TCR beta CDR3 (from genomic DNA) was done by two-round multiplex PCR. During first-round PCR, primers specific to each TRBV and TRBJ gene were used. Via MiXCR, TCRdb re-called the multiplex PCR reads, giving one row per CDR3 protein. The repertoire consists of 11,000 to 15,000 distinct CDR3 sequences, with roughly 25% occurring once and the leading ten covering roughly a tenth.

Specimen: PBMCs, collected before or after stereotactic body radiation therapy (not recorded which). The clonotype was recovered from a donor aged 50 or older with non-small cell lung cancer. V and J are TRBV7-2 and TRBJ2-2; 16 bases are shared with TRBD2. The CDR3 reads CASSLAGTSGRGTGELFF. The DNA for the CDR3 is TGTGCCAGCAGCTTAGCCGGGACTAGCGGGAGGGGCACCGGGGAGCTGTTTTTT.